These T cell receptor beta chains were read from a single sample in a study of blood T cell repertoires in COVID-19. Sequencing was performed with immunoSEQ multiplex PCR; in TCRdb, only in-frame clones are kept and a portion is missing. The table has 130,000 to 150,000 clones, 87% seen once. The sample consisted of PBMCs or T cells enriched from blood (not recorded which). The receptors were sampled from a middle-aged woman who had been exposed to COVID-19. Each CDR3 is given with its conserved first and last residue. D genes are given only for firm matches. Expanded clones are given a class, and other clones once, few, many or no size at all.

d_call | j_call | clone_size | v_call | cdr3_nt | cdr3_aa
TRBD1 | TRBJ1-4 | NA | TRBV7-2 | TGTGCCAGCAGCTTTACAGGGGGGGGAGAAAAACTGTTTTTT | CASSFTGGGEKLFF
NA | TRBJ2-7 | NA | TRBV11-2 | TGTGCCAGCTCGTGGGCGGAGGGCTACGAGCAGTACTTC | CASSWAEGYEQYF
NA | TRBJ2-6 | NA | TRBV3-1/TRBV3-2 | TGTGCCAGCAGCCAAGATGCTGGCTCCGGGGCCAACGTCCTGACTTTC | CASSQDAGSGANVLTF
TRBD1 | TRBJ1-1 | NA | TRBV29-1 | TGCAGCGGCTCTACAGGGGGCGCGGACACTGAAGCTTTCTTT | CSGSTGGADTEAFF
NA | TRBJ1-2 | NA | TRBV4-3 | TGCGCCAGCAGCCAAGATTCCCGGCCGGAGATCTATGGCTACACCTTC | CASSQDSRPEIYGYTF
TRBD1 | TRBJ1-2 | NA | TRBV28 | TGTGCCAGCAGTCCCGGGACAGGGTGGTATGGCTACACCTTC | CASSPGTGWYGYTF
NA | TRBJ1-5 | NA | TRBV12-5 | TGTGCTAGTGGGGGACAAGCCAATCAGCCCCAGCATTTT | CASGGQANQPQHF
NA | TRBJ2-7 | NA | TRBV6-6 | TGTGCCAGCACCTTATCGGGGTTCGACGAGCAGTACTTC | CASTLSGFDEQYF
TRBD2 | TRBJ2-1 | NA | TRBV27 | TGTGCCAGCAGTTTATCCGGCGGGAGAGCCAATGAGCAGTTCTTC | CASSLSGGRANEQFF
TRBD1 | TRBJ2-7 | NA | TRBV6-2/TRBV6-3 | TGTGCCAGCAGTTACTGGCAGGGGGTAGCCTACGAGCAGTACTTC | CASSYWQGVAYEQYF
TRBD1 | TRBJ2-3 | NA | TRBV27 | TGTGCCAGCAGTTGGGGACAGGGGGCTTTAGATACGCAGTATTTT | CASSWGQGALDTQYF
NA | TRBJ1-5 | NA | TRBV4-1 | TGCGCCAGCAGCCAAGATCTGGGGGGGCCCCACCAGCCCCAGCATTTT | CASSQDLGGPHQPQHF
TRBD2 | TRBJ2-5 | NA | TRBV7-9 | TGTGCCAGCAGCTTAGCGCTAGCGGGGGTCCAAGAGACCCAGTACTTC | CASSLALAGVQETQYF
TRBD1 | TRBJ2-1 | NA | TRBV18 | TGTGCCAGCTCACCGGGGAGCAGGGGGTTCAATGAGCAGTTCTTC | CASSPGSRGFNEQFF
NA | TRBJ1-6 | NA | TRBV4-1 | TGCGCCAGCAGCCAAATCGGCCTCGGAGGTAAAGCACCCCTCCACTTT | CASSQIGLGGKAPLHF
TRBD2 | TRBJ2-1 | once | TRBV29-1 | TGCAGCGTCGCGGGGGGGCCTAGGAATGAGCAGTTCTTC | CSVAGGPRNEQFF
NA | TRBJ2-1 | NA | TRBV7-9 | TGTGCCAGCAGCATGGACTACATCAATGAGCAGTTCTTC | CASSMDYINEQFF
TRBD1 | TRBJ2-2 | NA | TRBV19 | TGTGCCAGTAGTATTGGGACAGGGGGCGCGGGCACCGGGGAGCTGTTTTTT | CASSIGTGGAGTGELFF
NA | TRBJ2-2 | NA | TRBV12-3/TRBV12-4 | TGTGCCAGCAGCCTAGCGTCCGGGGAGCTGTTTTTT | CASSLASGELFF
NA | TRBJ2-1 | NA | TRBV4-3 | TGCGCCAGCAGCCGGCTAGAAACCCACAATGAGCAGTTCTTC | CASSRLETHNEQFF
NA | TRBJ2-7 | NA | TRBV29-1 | TGCAGCGTTCTTGGGGCAGACGGAGGGGCGTCCTACGAGCAGTACTTC | CSVLGADGGASYEQYF
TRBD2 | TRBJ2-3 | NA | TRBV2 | TGTGCCAGCAGTGACCCCCGGACTAGCGACACAGATACGCAGTATTTT | CASSDPRTSDTDTQYF
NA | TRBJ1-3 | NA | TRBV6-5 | TGTGCCAGCAGTTATCAGGGGCTCTCTGGAAACACCATATATTTT | CASSYQGLSGNTIYF
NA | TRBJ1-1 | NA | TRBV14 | TGTGCCAGCAGCCAACTCAGGATGGCCTCAGCTTTCTTT | CASSQLRMASAFF
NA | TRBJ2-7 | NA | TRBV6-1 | TGTGCCAGCAGTGAAGCGGGACTGGCCTCCTACGAGCAGTACTTC | CASSEAGLASYEQYF
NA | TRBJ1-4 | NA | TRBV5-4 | TGTGCCAGCAGCTTGGGTCTTGATCAGGGGGAAAAACTGTTTTTT | CASSLGLDQGEKLFF
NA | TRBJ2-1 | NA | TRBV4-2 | TGTGCCAGCAGCCAAGCAAATTCGGGTGAGCAGTTCTTC | CASSQANSGEQFF
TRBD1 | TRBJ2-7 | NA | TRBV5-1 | TGCGCCAGCAGTTCCGGGACAGGGGGCTACGAGCAGTACTTC | CASSSGTGGYEQYF
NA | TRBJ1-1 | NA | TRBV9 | TGTGCCAGCAGCGCTCACCTGGAGCACACTGAAGCTTTCTTT | CASSAHLEHTEAFF
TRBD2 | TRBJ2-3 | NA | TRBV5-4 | TGTGCCAGCAGCTTGCTGACCGGGGGGGCAGATACGCAGTATTTT | CASSLLTGGADTQYF
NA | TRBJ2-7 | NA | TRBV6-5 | TGTGCCAGCAGTTACAGGGGAAGCTCCTACGAGCAGTACTTC | CASSYRGSSYEQYF